Listed below are T cell receptor beta chains from one sample, sequenced in a study of blood T cell repertoires in COVID-19. Sequenced by immunoSEQ multiplex PCR; TCRdb stores in-frame clones only, minus some. Found here are 70,000 to 85,000 clones, approximately 82% of them singletons; the top ten hold 39%. The sequencing sample was made of peripheral blood. Receptors were obtained from an elderly man with active or convalescent COVID-19. Both conserved end residues are part of each CDR3. A D gene is named only where the DNA matches it firmly. Where a row states a size, it is once, few, many or the class of an expanded clone; other rows omit it.

v_call	d_call	clone_size	j_call	cdr3_aa	cdr3_nt
TRBV6-5	-	-	TRBJ1-3	CASSQGFSGNTIYF	TGTGCCAGCAGCCAGGGATTCTCTGGAAACACCATATATTTT
TRBV4-3	-	-	TRBJ2-1	CASSQGGDGPYNEQFF	TGCGCCAGCAGCCAAGGGGGGGACGGACCATACAATGAGCAGTTCTTC
TRBV27	-	-	TRBJ1-5	CASSSQREPQHF	TGTGCCAGCAGTTCACAGCGGGAGCCCCAGCATTTT
TRBV4-3	-	-	TRBJ2-4	CASSQEFRGLRYF	TGCGCCAGCAGCCAAGAGTTCAGGGGATTACGGTACTTC
TRBV6-5	TRBD2	-	TRBJ2-1	CASSFGLAVYNEQFF	TGTGCCAGCAGTTTCGGACTAGCGGTTTACAATGAGCAGTTCTTC
TRBV7-9	-	-	TRBJ2-4	CASSLQSFSAKNIQYF	TGTGCCAGCAGCTTACAGAGCTTTAGCGCCAAAAACATTCAGTACTTC
TRBV11-2	-	-	TRBJ1-1	CASSPTRTNTEAFF	TGTGCCAGCAGCCCGACAAGAACGAACACTGAAGCTTTCTTT
TRBV7-6	-	-	TRBJ2-5	CASSSHGAGETQYF	TGTGCCAGCAGCTCCCATGGGGCCGGCGAGACCCAGTACTTC
TRBV18	-	-	TRBJ2-1	CASSPLQRRPGNEQFF	TGTGCCAGCTCACCACTGCAGAGACGACCAGGGAATGAGCAGTTCTTC
TRBV30	TRBD1	-	TRBJ1-5	CAWSQGQGDQPQHF	TGTGCCTGGAGCCAGGGACAGGGCGATCAGCCCCAGCATTTT
TRBV7-9	-	-	TRBJ2-2	CASSSKGPRRTGELFF	TGTGCCAGCAGCTCTAAAGGACCCCGGAGGACCGGGGAGCTGTTTTTT
TRBV5-6	-	few	TRBJ1-6	CASTTAGVGSYNSPLHF	TGTGCCAGCACCACCGCGGGAGTAGGCTCCTATAATTCACCCCTCCACTTT
TRBV7-9	TRBD1	few	TRBJ2-7	CASSPWTGSFYEQYF	TGTGCCAGCAGCCCCTGGACAGGGTCCTTCTACGAGCAGTACTTC
TRBV2	TRBD2	-	TRBJ2-4	CASSVRTSEAIQYF	TGTGCCAGCAGTGTGCGGACTAGCGAAGCCATTCAGTACTTC
TRBV4-1	-	few	TRBJ2-1	CASSQTEGIGGRTNLNEQFF	TGCGCCAGCAGCCAGACGGAGGGGATAGGTGGCAGAACGAACCTCAATGAGCAGTTCTTC
TRBV12-3/TRBV12-4	-	-	TRBJ1-2	CASTGEFGYGYTF	TGTGCCAGCACCGGGGAATTTGGCTATGGCTACACCTTC
TRBV30	TRBD2	-	TRBJ2-3	CAWRGGGTDTQYF	TGTGCCTGGAGAGGCGGGGGAACAGATACGCAGTATTTT
TRBV5-4	-	-	TRBJ1-3	CASSLFPRSGNTIYF	TGTGCCAGCAGCTTGTTCCCGAGGTCTGGAAACACCATATATTTT
TRBV4-1	-	-	TRBJ1-3	CASSQEGPPGNTIYF	TGCGCCAGCAGCCAAGAGGGGCCGCCTGGAAACACCATATATTTT
TRBV7-2	TRBD1	-	TRBJ1-1	CASSIRTGTGNRGTEAFF	TGTGCCAGCAGCATCCGAACCGGGACAGGGAATCGGGGCACTGAAGCTTTCTTT
TRBV19	-	-	TRBJ2-2	CASSINSGGELFF	TGTGCCAGTAGTATAAACTCAGGCGGGGAGCTGTTTTTT
TRBV30	TRBD2	-	TRBJ2-3	CAWASGRRGTDTQYF	TGTGCCTGGGCTAGCGGGAGGAGGGGCACAGATACGCAGTATTTT
TRBV19	-	-	TRBJ1-4	CASREGDYNEKLFF	TGTGCCAGTAGGGAGGGCGACTACAATGAAAAACTGTTTTTT
TRBV9	-	-	TRBJ1-2	CASSVDLRGPNYGYTF	TGTGCCAGCAGCGTCGACCTGCGGGGCCCTAACTATGGCTACACCTTC
TRBV5-6	-	-	TRBJ2-7	CASSLVENEQYF	TGTGCCAGCAGCTTGGTAGAGAACGAGCAGTACTTC
TRBV27	TRBD2	-	TRBJ2-2	CASGGRNTGELFF	TGTGCCAGCGGCGGGAGAAACACCGGGGAGCTGTTTTTT
TRBV15	TRBD2	-	TRBJ2-5	CATSRDTIGRASGYQETQYF	TGTGCCACCAGCAGAGATACGATCGGGCGGGCTAGCGGGTACCAAGAGACCCAGTACTTC
TRBV20-1	TRBD1	-	TRBJ2-7	CSAGGQAEQYF	TGCAGTGCTGGGGGACAGGCCGAGCAGTACTTC
TRBV19	TRBD1	once	TRBJ1-2	CATTPGTAYGYTF	TGTGCCACCACCCCCGGGACAGCGTATGGCTACACCTTC
TRBV7-2	-	few	TRBJ2-2	CAYHGSRSTGELFF	TGTGCCTACCACGGGAGTCGGAGCACCGGGGAGCTGTTTTTT
TRBV10-2	-	-	TRBJ1-1	CASSEGTANTEAFF	TGCGCCAGCAGTGAGGGAACAGCGAACACTGAAGCTTTCTTT
TRBV4-1	-	-	TRBJ2-5	CASSQDPDSLQETQYF	TGCGCCAGCAGCCAAGATCCCGACAGCCTCCAAGAGACCCAGTACTTC
TRBV9	-	-	TRBJ2-1	CASSARTYNEQFF	TGTGCCAGCAGCGCCAGAACCTACAATGAGCAGTTCTTC
TRBV5-1	-	-	TRBJ1-3	CASSWEGGSGNTIYF	TGCGCCAGCAGCTGGGAAGGGGGCTCTGGAAACACCATATATTTT
TRBV15	-	-	TRBJ2-7	CATSRGAPYEQYF	TGTGCCACCAGCCGGGGGGCGCCTTACGAGCAGTACTTC
TRBV2	-	-	TRBJ2-5	CASSETIQETQYF	TGTGCCAGCAGTGAGACTATTCAAGAGACCCAGTACTTC
TRBV12-3/TRBV12-4	-	-	TRBJ1-1	CASSFGGLEAFF	TGTGCCAGCAGTTTTGGAGGGCTTGAAGCTTTCTTT
TRBV11-2	TRBD2	-	TRBJ2-2	CASSPRWREPGELFF	TGTGCCAGCAGCCCGAGATGGCGGGAGCCCGGGGAGCTGTTTTTT
TRBV2	TRBD1	-	TRBJ1-5	CASSGTNRGQPQHF	TGTGCCAGCAGTGGTACGAACAGGGGGCAGCCCCAGCATTTT
TRBV7-9	-	-	TRBJ1-1	CASSPSGGRAEAFF	TGTGCCAGCAGCCCATCGGGGGGAAGGGCTGAAGCTTTCTTT
TRBV6-1	-	once	TRBJ1-4	CASSETWPGGKLFF	TGTGCCAGCAGTGAAACGTGGCCAGGAGGAAAACTGTTTTTT
TRBV5-4	TRBD2	once	TRBJ2-3	CASSSRKGAGGTYTQYF	TGTGCCAGCAGCTCCAGGAAGGGAGCGGGAGGCACTTATACGCAGTATTTT
TRBV19	-	-	TRBJ1-6	CASRALEYSPLHF	TGTGCCAGTAGGGCCTTGGAGTATTCACCCCTCCACTTT
TRBV29-1	-	-	TRBJ2-7	CSVRGTLAYEQYF	TGCAGCGTTCGAGGGACACTGGCCTACGAGCAGTACTTC
TRBV7-7	TRBD1	few	TRBJ2-7	CASSLSGTGNEQYF	TGTGCCAGCAGCTTATCCGGGACAGGAAACGAGCAGTACTTC
TRBV28	-	-	TRBJ1-4	CASSSPTGRDEKLFF	TGTGCCAGCAGTTCCCCGACAGGTCGGGATGAAAAACTGTTTTTT
TRBV6-6	TRBD2	once	TRBJ2-3	CASRQTSGSTDTQYF	TGTGCCAGCAGACAGACTAGCGGGAGCACAGATACGCAGTATTTT
TRBV5-1	TRBD1	few	TRBJ2-5	CASSLGTGRETQYF	TGCGCCAGCAGCTTAGGGACAGGAAGAGAGACCCAGTACTTC
TRBV7-2	TRBD1	-	TRBJ2-5	CASSTRTGLPGETQYF	TGTGCCAGCAGCACTCGGACAGGGTTGCCGGGAGAGACCCAGTACTTC
TRBV10-3	-	-	TRBJ2-6	CAISEGQGRANVLTF	TGTGCCATCAGTGAGGGGCAGGGTAGGGCCAACGTCCTGACTTTC